This T cell receptor beta chain stems from a study of vaccination and CD4 T cells after COVID-19. Looking at the study overall: The post-COVID sampling time was a median roughly 100 days after diagnosis, ranging from 35 to 161.

Sequenced with the Oncomine TCR Beta short-read assay was DNA taken from cultured CD4+ T cells. Each CDR3 protein gets one entry after TCRdb re-called the PCR reads with MiXCR. The table lists around 10,000 distinct CDR3 sequences, more than 35% of them singletons, with around a third in the top ten. General study findings and limits: Among reactive clones from convalescent patients, a median roughly 90% appeared only post-vaccination. In convalescent patients, 304 of 307 vaccine-specific clones were spike mono-reactive.

Treatment of the sample: approximately nine-day PBMC culture with coronavirus spike peptide pools or control peptides (ViraFEST assay). ViraFEST used peptide pools to expand antigen-specific T cells before TCR sequencing. With regard to this clonotype: Its antigen remains unknown.

V shed 0 bases and J shed 15 bases, with 15 bases lying between them. CDR1 MGHRA and CDR2 YSYEKL come from the germline V gene. The CDR3 covers 13 residues. This receptor was identified in a human donor who had recovered from COVID-19. The V call is TRBV4-1, the J call TRBJ2-1, with D tentatively TRBD1 (5 bases). The sample comprised CD4+ T cells from blood, cultured in vitro. CDR3 sequence: CASSQDLRTRPFF. CDR3 DNA: TGCGCCAGCAGCCAAGATCTTAGGACACGCCCGTTCTTC.